These 16 T cell receptor beta chains were sequenced from one sample in a study of blood T cell repertoires in COVID-19. Clones were read by immunoSEQ multiplex PCR, and TCRdb kept only the in-frame ones, dropping some. The table lists 350,000 to 450,000 clones, about 88% of them singletons. The sequencing sample was made of PBMCs or T cells enriched from blood (not recorded which). The receptors originated from a woman under 30 who had been exposed to COVID-19.

This clone came up a few times. The chain combines TRBV11-2 with TRBJ1-1, with D tentatively TRBD1 (6 bases). The V end lost 1 base, the J end lost 3 bases, and 6 bases lay between the germline ends. The V gene's germline CDR1 is SGHAT and CDR2 FQNNGV. The CDR3 runs to 13 residues. CDR3 amino acids: CASSLGTDTEAFF. CDR3 DNA sequence: TGTGCCAGCAGCTTAGGGACAGACACTGAAGCTTTCTTT.

V usage is TRBV6-5 and J usage is TRBJ1-2; possible D gene TRBD1, 5 bases. This CDR3 has 13 residues. The V gene lost 6 bases and the J gene lost 3 bases, with 11 bases spanning the gap. Germline V gives CDR1 MNHEY, CDR2 SVGAGI. The DNA for the CDR3 is TGTGCCAGCAGCTCCGGACAACACTATGGCTACACCTTC. This codes for CASSSGQHYGYTF.

The chain recombines TRBV3-1 (or the pseudogene TRBV3-2) with TRBJ2-5; weak D call: TRBD2 (6 bases). V was cut by 5 bases and J by 4 bases, with 14 bases left in between. The CDR3 has 14 residues. CDR1 is LGHDT and CDR2 is YNNKEL in the germline V gene (reference sequence). The chain's CDR3 is CASSTTLGGETQYF. The CDR3 coding sequence is TGTGCCAGCAGCACAACTTTGGGAGGAGAGACCCAGTACTTC.

The V and J genes are TRBV30 and TRBJ1-3; D ambiguous. Trimming took 2 bases from V and 14 from J, leaving 13 bases between them. CDR1 GTSNPN and CDR2 SVGIG come from the germline V gene (reference sequence). The CDR3 runs to 11 residues. CDR3 DNA sequence: TGTGCCTGGAGTCTTCCAGACACTGTATATTTT. Amino acids: CAWSLPDTVYF.

The chain links TRBV18 to TRBJ2-5; TRBD1 matches 8 bases. In germline, CDR1 is KGHSH, CDR2 LQKENI. The length of the CDR3 is 15 residues. V lost 3 bases, J lost 2 bases, and 5 bases stayed unmatched. The CDR3, as DNA: TGTGCCAGCTCACCCTCCCAGGGGGCTCAAGAGACCCAGTACTTC. This gives the protein CASSPSQGAQETQYF.

A single count supports this clone. The genes are TRBV3-1 (or the pseudogene TRBV3-2) and TRBJ1-5; a possible D gene is TRBD1 (5 bases). The length of the CDR3 is 13 residues. Germline loops: CDR1 LGHDT, CDR2 YNNKEL (reference sequence). V lost 8 bases to trimming and J lost 6 bases, with 14 bases between them. CDR3: CASAAGRGQPQHF. DNA of the CDR3: TGTGCCAGCGCCGCAGGGCGAGGTCAGCCCCAGCATTTT.

This clone turned up a few times. The V and J genes are TRBV4-3 and TRBJ1-4, with D maybe TRBD1 (5 bases). The germline V gene has CDR1 LGHNA and CDR2 YSLEER. The CDR3 contains 17 residues. Trimming cost V 4 bases and J 4 bases, with 19 bases left between them. The CDR3: CASSLTAGGEHNEKLFF. In nucleotides, the CDR3 is TGCGCCAGCAGCCTTACGGCCGGGGGGGAGCATAATGAAAAACTGTTTTTT.

This clone showed up just a few times. This chain connects TRBV19 to TRBJ1-5; D possibly corresponds to TRBD1 (5 bases). The V end was cut by 6 bases, the J end by 2 bases, with 14 bases between. Germline CDR1 and CDR2: LNHDA and SQIVND (reference sequence). The length of the CDR3 is 15 residues. In nucleotides, the CDR3 is TGTGCCAGTAGCCCCACCTGGGGGGGCAATCAGCCCCAGCATTTT. It encodes CASSPTWGGNQPQHF.

This clone was observed once. V and J are TRBV5-4 and TRBJ1-1; 10 bases are shared with TRBD1. This CDR3 is 18 amino acids long. J lost 1 base, V lost 0 bases, and 9 bases had no gene match. Germline assignment: CDR1 SGHNT and CDR2 YYREEE (reference sequence). CDR3 sequence: CASSLAGTGAIGNTEAFF. In DNA, the CDR3 is TGTGCCAGCAGCTTGGCCGGGACAGGGGCGATCGGGAACACTGAAGCTTTCTTT.

This rearrangement joins TRBV3-1 (or the pseudogene TRBV3-2) to TRBJ2-1; 11 bases map to TRBD2. The CDR3 extends over 17 amino acids. CDR1 is LGHDT and CDR2 is YNNKEL in the germline V gene (reference sequence). Trimming removed 0 bases from V and 4 bases from J; junction bases left unmatched: 5. CDR3 bases: TGTGCCAGCAGCCAAGATTTGGGACTAGCGGATTACAATGAGCAGTTCTTC. This gives the protein CASSQDLGLADYNEQFF.

The chain uses TRBV19 and TRBJ2-4, with D perhaps TRBD1 (6 bases). The CDR3 is 14 residues long. With 7 bases removed from V and 6 bases from J, the gap between germline ends came to 16 bases. Germline V gene data show CDR1 as LNHDA and CDR2 as SQIVND (reference sequence). CDR3 DNA sequence: TGTGCCAGTAATTACAGGGATTCTTTAAACATTCAGTACTTC. This sequence encodes CASNYRDSLNIQYF. Full variable domain (rest looked up from reference TRBV19 and TRBJ2-4): DGGITQSPKYLFRKEGQNVTLSCEQNLNHDAMYWYRQDPGQGLRLIYYSQIVNDFQKGDIAEGYSVSREKKESFPLTVTSAQKNPTAFYLCASNYRDSLNIQYFGAGTRLSVL.

The J gene is TRBJ1-5, the V gene TRBV7-6; D ambiguous. The V gene lost 1 base and the J gene lost 4 bases, with 8 bases spanning the gap. The CDR3 loop spans 14 amino acids. Germline CDR1 is SGHVS and CDR2 is FNYEAQ. CDR3 DNA: TGTGCCAGCAGCTTAGGGCCACAGAATCAGCCCCAGCATTTT. This translates into CASSLGPQNQPQHF.

The chain uses TRBV2 and TRBJ2-1; 12 bases align to TRBD1. The ends lost 3 bases at V and 7 bases at J; junction bases unmatched: 4. Per germline, CDR1 SNHLY and CDR2 FYNNEI. CDR3 length: 15 residues. CDR3 residues: CASSDRGQGANEQFF. The CDR3 nucleotides are TGTGCCAGCAGTGATAGGGGACAGGGGGCAAATGAGCAGTTCTTC. The entire variable domain, with the rest obtained from reference TRBV2 and TRBJ2-1, is as follows: EPEVTQTPSHQVTQMGQEVILRCVPISNHLYFYWYRQILGQKVEFLVSFYNNEISEKSEIFDDQFSVERPDGSNFTLKIRSTKLEDSAMYFCASSDRGQGANEQFFGPGTRLTVL.

The chain recombines TRBV28 with TRBJ1-2; TRBD1 agrees at 9 bases. Germline-derived CDR1 and CDR2 are MDHEN and SYDVKM. Trimming took 7 bases from V and 8 from J; bases not matched to a gene: 14. The CDR3 sequence is 15 residues long. In DNA form, the CDR3 reads TGTGCCAGCAAAACCGGGGCGACAGGGGGTTACGGCTACACCTTC. The encoded protein is CASKTGATGGYGYTF.

The gene calls are TRBV28 and TRBJ1-2, with TRBD1 matching 10 bases. The germline V gene has CDR1 MDHEN and CDR2 SYDVKM. The ends lost 5 bases at V and 2 bases at J; junction bases unmatched: 11. The CDR3 sequence is 17 residues long. The CDR3 loop is CASSPTGTGDRNYGYTF. The DNA for the CDR3 is TGTGCCAGCAGTCCTACCGGGACAGGGGACAGAAACTATGGCTACACCTTC.

This clone was picked up a small number of times. The gene calls are TRBV4-1 and TRBJ2-7, with a weak D call TRBD1 (6 bases). There are 13 residues in the CDR3. CDR1 and CDR2 (germline): MGHRA, YSYEKL. Trimming left V 3 bases short and J 6 bases short, with 12 bases between. Here the CDR3 DNA reads TGCGCCAGCAGCCACTCGACAGGTCTCGAGCAGTACTTC. Translating gives CASSHSTGLEQYF.